Presented here are 2 T cell receptor beta chains from one specimen sequenced in a study of blood T cell repertoires in COVID-19. TCRdb keeps only in-frame clones here, not all; method: immunoSEQ multiplex PCR. The sample contains about 200,000 clones, about 88% of which appear only once. The sequenced material came from PBMCs or T cells enriched from blood (not recorded which). Receptors were obtained from a woman aged 40 to 49 in a cohort exposed to, infected with or recovered from COVID-19 (not recorded which).

This chain joins TRBV13 and TRBJ2-7; 11 bases fit TRBD1. The CDR3 totals 15 residues. J lost 0 bases, V lost 3 bases, and 1 base had no gene match. Germline lookup yields CDR1 PRHDT and CDR2 FYEKMQ (reference sequence). The CDR3: CASSLDRGRSYEQYF. CDR3 in DNA: TGTGCCAGCAGCTTGGACAGGGGGCGCTCCTACGAGCAGTACTTC.

This clone was seen once. This sequence joins TRBV7-9 and TRBJ1-3; D perhaps matches TRBD1 (5 bases). CDR1 is SEHNR and CDR2 is FQNEAQ in the germline V gene (reference sequence). V was shortened by 4 bases and J by 3 bases, with 19 bases between the two germline ends. This CDR3 comprises 17 residues. CDR3 residues: CASSSTHGGEDGNTIYF. CDR3 nucleotide sequence: TGTGCCAGCAGCTCTACCCATGGGGGGGAAGATGGAAACACCATATATTTT.